This TCR beta chain was sequenced in a study of OX40 agonist ivuxolimab in advanced cancers. Across the whole study: The patients received agonistic anti-OX40 (CD134) antibody ivuxolimab.

Repertoires were generated with immunoSEQ multiplex PCR, while TCRdb's copy carries only in-frame clones and drops some. The sample includes 35,000 to 45,000 clones, around 84% of them seen just once. This clone came up once. This CDR3 has 15 amino acids. V lost 0 bases and J lost 0, with 6 bases in between. Germline lookup yields CDR1 MGHRA and CDR2 YSYEKL. The genes are TRBV4-1 and TRBJ2-1; no reliable D call. The sequenced sample was CD4+ or CD8+ T cells sorted from blood, obtained in a trial of the OX40 agonist ivuxolimab. This clonotype was sampled from an adult with an advanced solid tumor such as melanoma, head and neck, liver or kidney cancer. This chain's CDR3 is CASSQDLSSYNEQFF. DNA of the CDR3: TGCGCCAGCAGCCAAGATCTGTCCTCCTACAATGAGCAGTTCTTC.